The T cell receptor beta chain under discussion was sequenced for a study of technical replicates of blood from a handful of donors. V lost 10 bases to trimming and J lost 5 bases, with 17 bases between them. In germline, CDR1 is ENHRY, CDR2 SYGVKD. The length of the CDR3 is 14 residues. Measured with immunoSEQ multiplex PCR; TCRdb has only the in-frame clones, and not every one. The repertoire holds tens of thousands of clones, with 95% to 98% as singletons. The receptor's source is a human donor in good health. The V gene is TRBV10-3, the J gene TRBJ1-4, with D perhaps TRBD1 (5 bases). The specimen sequenced was T cells isolated from PBMCs. As DNA, the CDR3 is TGTGCCACGCAACCGGGACTGCCGAATGAAAAACTGTTTTTT. Protein product: CATQPGLPNEKLFF.